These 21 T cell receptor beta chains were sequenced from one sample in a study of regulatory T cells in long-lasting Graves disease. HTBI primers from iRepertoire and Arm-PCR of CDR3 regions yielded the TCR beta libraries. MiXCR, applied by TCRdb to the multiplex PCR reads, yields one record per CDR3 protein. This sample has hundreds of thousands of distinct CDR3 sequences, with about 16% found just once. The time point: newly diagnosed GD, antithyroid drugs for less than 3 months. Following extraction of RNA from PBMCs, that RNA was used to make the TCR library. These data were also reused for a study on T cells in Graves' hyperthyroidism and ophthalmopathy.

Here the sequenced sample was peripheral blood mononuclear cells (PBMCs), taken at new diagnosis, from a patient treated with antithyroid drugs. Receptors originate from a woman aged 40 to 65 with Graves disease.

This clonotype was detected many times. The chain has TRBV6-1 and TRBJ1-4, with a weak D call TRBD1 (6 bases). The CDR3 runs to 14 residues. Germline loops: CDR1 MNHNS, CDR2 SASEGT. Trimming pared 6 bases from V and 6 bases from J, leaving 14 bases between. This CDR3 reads CASRQGGHDEKLFF. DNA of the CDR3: TGTGCCAGCAGACAGGGAGGCCACGATGAAAAACTGTTTTTT.

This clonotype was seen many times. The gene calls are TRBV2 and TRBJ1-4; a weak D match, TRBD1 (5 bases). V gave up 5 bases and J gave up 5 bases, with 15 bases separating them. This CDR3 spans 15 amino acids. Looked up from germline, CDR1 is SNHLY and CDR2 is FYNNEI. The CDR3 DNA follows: TGTGCCAGCAGTACCCTCGGGGGTGTAAATGAAAAACTGTTTTTT. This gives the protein CASSTLGGVNEKLFF.

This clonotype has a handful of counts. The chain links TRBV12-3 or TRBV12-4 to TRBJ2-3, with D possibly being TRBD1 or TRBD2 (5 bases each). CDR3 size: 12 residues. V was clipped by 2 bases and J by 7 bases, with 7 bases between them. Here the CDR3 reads CASSLMGHTQYF. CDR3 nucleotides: TGTGCCAGCAGTTTAATGGGACATACGCAGTATTTT.

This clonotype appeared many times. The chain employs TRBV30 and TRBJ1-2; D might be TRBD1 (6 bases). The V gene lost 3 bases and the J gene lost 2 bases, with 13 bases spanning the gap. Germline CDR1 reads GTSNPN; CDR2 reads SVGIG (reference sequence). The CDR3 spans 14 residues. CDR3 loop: CAWRQQGTNYGYTF. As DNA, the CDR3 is TGTGCCTGGAGGCAACAGGGCACCAACTATGGCTACACCTTC.

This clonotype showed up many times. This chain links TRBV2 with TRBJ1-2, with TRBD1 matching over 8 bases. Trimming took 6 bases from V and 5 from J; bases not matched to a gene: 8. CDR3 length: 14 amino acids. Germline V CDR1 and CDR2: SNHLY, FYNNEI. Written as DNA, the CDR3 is TGTGCCAGCAGCTCACAGGGGGAACTTTATGGCTACACCTTC. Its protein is CASSSQGELYGYTF.

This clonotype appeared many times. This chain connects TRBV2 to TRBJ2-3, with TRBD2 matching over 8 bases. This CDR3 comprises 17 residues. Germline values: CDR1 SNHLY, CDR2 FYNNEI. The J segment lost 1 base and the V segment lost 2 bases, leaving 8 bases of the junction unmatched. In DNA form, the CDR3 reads TGTGCCAGCAGTGAACCCTTTGGGCGGGGGGGCACAGATACGCAGTATTTT. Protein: CASSEPFGRGGTDTQYF.

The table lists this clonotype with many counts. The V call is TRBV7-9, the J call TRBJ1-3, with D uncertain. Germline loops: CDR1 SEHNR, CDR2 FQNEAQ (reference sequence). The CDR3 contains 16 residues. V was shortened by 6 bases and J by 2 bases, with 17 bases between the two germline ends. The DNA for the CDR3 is TGTGCCAGCAGTTTTTCAGTCAGCTCTACTGGAAACACCATATATTTT. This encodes CASSFSVSSTGNTIYF. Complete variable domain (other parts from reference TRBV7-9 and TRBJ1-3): DTGVSQNPRHKITKRGQNVTFRCDPISEHNRLYWYRQTLGQGPEFLTYFQNEAQLEKSRLLSDRFSAERPKGSFSTLEIQRTEQGDSAMYLCASSFSVSSTGNTIYFGEGSWLTVV.

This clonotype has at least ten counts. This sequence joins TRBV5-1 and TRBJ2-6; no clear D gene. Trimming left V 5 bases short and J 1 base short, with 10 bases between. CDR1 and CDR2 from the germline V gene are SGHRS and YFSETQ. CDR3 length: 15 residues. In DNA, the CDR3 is TGCGCCAGCAGTTCGGCCGTTTCTGGGGCCAACGTCCTGACTTTC. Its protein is CASSSAVSGANVLTF.

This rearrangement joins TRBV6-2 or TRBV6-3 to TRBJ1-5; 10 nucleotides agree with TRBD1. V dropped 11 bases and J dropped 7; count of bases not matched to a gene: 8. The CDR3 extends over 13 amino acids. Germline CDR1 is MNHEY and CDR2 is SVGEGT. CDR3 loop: CAGTSGQGQPQHF. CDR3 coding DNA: TGTGCCGGGACCTCGGGACAGGGGCAGCCCCAGCATTTT.

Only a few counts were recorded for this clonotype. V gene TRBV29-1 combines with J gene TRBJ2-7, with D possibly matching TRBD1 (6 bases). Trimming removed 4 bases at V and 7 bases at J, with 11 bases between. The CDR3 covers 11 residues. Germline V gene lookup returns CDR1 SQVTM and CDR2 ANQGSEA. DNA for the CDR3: TGCAGCGTTGGGGCTACAGGGGAGCAGTACTTC. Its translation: CSVGATGEQYF.

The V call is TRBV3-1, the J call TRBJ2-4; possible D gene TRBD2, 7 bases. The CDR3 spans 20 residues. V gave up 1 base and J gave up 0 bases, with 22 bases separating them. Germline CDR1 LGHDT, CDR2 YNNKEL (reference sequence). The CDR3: CASSQGRAGAPPLAKNIQYF. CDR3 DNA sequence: TGTGCCAGCAGCCAAGGGAGGGCGGGGGCACCGCCTTTAGCCAAAAACATTCAGTACTTC.

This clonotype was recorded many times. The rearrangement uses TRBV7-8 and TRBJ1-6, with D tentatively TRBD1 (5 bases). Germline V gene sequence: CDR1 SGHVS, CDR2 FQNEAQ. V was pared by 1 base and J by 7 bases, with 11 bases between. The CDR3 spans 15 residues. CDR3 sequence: CASSLGRGENSPLHF. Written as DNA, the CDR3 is TGTGCCAGCAGCTTAGGCCGGGGGGAGAATTCACCCCTCCACTTT.

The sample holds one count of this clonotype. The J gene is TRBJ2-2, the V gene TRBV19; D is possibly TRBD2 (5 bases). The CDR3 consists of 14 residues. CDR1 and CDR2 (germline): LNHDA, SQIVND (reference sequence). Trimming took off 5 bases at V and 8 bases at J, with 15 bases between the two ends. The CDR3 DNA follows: TGTGCCAGTAGTTCAGGACTCCCAGGAGGGGAGCTGTTTTTT. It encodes CASSSGLPGGELFF. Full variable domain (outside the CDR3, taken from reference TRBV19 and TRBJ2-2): DGGITQSPKYLFRKEGQNVTLSCEQNLNHDAMYWYRQDPGQGLRLIYYSQIVNDFQKGDIAEGYSVSREKKESFPLTVTSAQKNPTAFYLCASSSGLPGGELFFGEGSRLTVL.

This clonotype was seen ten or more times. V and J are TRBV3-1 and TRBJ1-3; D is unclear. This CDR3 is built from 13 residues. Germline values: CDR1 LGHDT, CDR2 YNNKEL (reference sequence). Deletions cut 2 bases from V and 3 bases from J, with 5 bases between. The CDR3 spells CASSQISGNTIYF. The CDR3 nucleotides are TGTGCCAGCAGCCAAATCAGTGGAAACACCATATATTTT.

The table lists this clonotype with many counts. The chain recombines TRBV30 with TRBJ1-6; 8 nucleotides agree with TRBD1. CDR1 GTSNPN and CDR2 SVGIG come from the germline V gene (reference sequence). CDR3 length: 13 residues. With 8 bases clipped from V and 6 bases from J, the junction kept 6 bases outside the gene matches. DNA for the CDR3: TGTGCCATGGACAGGGACCCTAATTCACCCCTCCACTTT. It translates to CAMDRDPNSPLHF.

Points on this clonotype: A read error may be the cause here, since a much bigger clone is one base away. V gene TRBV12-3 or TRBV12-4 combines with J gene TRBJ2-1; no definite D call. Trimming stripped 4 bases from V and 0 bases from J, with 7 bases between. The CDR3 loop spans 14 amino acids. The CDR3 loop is CASSWSRSYNEQFF. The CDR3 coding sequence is TGTGCCAGCAGTTGGTCTCGCTCCTACAATGAGCAGTTCTTC.

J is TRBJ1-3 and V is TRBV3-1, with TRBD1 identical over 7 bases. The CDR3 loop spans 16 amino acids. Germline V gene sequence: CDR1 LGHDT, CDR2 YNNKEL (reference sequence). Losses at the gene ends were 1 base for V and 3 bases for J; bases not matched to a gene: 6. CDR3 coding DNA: TGTGCCAGCAGCCAAGTTACAGGGGTCGGTGGAAACACCATATATTTT. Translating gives CASSQVTGVGGNTIYF.

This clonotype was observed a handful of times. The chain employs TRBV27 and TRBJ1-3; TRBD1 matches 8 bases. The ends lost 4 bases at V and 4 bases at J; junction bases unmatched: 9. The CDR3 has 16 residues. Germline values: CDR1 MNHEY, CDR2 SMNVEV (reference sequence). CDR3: CASSSLGQVGGNTIYF. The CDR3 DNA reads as TGTGCCAGCAGTTCCTTGGGACAGGTTGGGGGAAACACCATATATTTT.

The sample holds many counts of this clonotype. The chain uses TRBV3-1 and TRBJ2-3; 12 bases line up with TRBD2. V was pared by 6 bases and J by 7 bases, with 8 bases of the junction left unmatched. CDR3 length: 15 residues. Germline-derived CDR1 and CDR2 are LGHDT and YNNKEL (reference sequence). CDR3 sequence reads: CASRRTSGGPNTQYF. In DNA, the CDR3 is TGTGCCAGCAGACGAACTAGCGGGGGGCCTAATACGCAGTATTTT.

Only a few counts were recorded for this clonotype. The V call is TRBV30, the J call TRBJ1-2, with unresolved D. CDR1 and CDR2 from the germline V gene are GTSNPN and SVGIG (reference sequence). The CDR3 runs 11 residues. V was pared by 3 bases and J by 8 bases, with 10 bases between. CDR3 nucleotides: TGTGCCTGGAGATTGATTTCCGGCTACACCTTC. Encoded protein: CAWRLISGYTF.

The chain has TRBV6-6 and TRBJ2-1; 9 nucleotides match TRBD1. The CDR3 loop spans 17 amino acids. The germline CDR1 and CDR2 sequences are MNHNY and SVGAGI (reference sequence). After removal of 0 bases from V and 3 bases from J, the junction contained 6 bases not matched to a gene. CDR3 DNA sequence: TGTGCCAGCAGTTACTCGGGCGGGACAGGGATCTACAATGAGCAGTTCTTC. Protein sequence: CASSYSGGTGIYNEQFF.